This T cell receptor (beta chain) derives from a study of control samples from healthy donors and cancer patients. This clone appeared once. TCRdb's copy holds only in-frame clones and misses some; the assay was immunoSEQ multiplex PCR. The table lists approximately 100,000 clones, approximately 90% of them singletons. The V and J ends lost 4 bases and 2 bases respectively, with 13 bases between them. CDR1 is MNHEY, CDR2 SVGAGI, per germline. This CDR3 has 15 residues. Specimen: blood. The receptor comes from a man aged 25-45 years in good health. This chain connects TRBV6-5 to TRBJ2-3; D possibly corresponds to TRBD2 (7 bases). CDR3 coding DNA: TGTGCCAGCAGTTCCCTCCGGGGGGCCACAGATACGCAGTATTTT. It is translated as CASSSLRGATDTQYF.